The clone carrying this T cell receptor beta chain showed up many times. The data were taken from a study of early T cells in non-severe SARS-CoV-2 infection. TCRdb analysed the 5' RACE reads with MiXCR anew, one entry per CDR3 protein. The repertoire has approximately 70,000 distinct CDR3 sequences, roughly 13% of them found once; the top ten carry about 5.2%. Trimming pared 0 bases from V and 3 bases from J, leaving 12 bases between. Germline values: CDR1 KGHSH, CDR2 LQKENI. The CDR3 loop spans 15 amino acids. This receptor was taken from an adult who was a healthcare worker with PCR-confirmed SARS-CoV-2 infection or an uninfected control (not recorded which). The specimen was whole blood. V gene TRBV18 combines with J gene TRBJ2-7; possibly TRBD1 for D (6 bases). CDR3 loop: CASSPPNRQDYEQYF. Here the CDR3 DNA reads TGTGCCAGCTCACCACCCAATCGACAGGACTACGAGCAGTACTTC.